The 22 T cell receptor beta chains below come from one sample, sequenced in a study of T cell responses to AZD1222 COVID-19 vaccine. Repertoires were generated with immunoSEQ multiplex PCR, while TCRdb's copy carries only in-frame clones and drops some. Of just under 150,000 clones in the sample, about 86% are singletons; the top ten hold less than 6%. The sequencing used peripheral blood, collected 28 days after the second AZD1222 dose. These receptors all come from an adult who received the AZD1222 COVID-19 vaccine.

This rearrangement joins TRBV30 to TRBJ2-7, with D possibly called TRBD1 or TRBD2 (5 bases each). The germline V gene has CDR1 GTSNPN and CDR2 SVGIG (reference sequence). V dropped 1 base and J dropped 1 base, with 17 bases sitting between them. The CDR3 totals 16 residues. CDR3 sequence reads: CAWSGGSSHSSYEQYF. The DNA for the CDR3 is TGTGCCTGGAGTGGGGGGAGTAGCCATAGTTCCTACGAGCAGTACTTC.

CDR3 sequence (DNA): TGTGCCAGCAGTTACTCTTGGGTTTCCCAGCCCCAGCATTTT. Amino acids: CASSYSWVSQPQHF. The chain combines TRBV6-5 with TRBJ1-5, with D unclear. The length of the CDR3 is 14 residues. In germline, CDR1 is MNHEY, CDR2 SVGAGI. V shed 0 bases and J shed 7 bases, with 10 bases lying between them.

As DNA, the CDR3 is TGCGCCAGCAGCCCTTCAGGGCTCCAGTACGAGCAGTACTTC. Translating it yields CASSPSGLQYEQYF. The genes are TRBV10-1 and TRBJ2-7, with D possibly matching TRBD1 (5 bases). This CDR3 contains 14 residues. Germline CDR1 is WNHNN and CDR2 is SYGVQD (reference sequence). V gave up 6 bases and J gave up 4 bases, with 16 bases separating them.

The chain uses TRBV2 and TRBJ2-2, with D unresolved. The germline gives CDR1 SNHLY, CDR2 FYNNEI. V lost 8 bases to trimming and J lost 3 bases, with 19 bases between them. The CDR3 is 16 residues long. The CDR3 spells CASERSKGFHTGELFF. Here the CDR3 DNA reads TGTGCCAGCGAACGATCGAAAGGGTTTCACACCGGGGAGCTGTTTTTT.

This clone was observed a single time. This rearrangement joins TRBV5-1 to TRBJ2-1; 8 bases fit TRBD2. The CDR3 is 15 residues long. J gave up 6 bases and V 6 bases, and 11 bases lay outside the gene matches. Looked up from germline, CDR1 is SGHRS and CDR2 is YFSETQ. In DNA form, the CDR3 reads TGCGCCAGCATCCCAGATAGCGGGATAAGCAATGAGCAGTTCTTC. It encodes CASIPDSGISNEQFF.

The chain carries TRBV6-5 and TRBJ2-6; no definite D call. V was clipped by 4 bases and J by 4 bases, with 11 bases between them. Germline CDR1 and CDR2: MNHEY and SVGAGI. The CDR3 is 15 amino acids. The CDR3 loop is CASSFTSIGANVLTF. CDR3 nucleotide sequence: TGTGCCAGCAGTTTCACCTCGATAGGGGCCAACGTCCTGACTTTC.

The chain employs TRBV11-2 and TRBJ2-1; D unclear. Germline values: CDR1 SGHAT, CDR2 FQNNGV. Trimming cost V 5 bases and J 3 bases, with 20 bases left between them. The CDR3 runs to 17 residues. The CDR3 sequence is CASSPSRGDSNYNEQFF. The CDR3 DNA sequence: TGTGCCAGCAGCCCCTCTAGAGGAGACTCCAACTACAATGAGCAGTTCTTC. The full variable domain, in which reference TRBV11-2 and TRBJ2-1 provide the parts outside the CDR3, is EAGVAQSPRYKIIEKRQSVAFWCNPISGHATLYWYQQILGQGPKLLIQFQNNGVVDDSQLPKDRFSAERLKGVDSTLKIQPAKLEDSAVYLCASSPSRGDSNYNEQFFGPGTRLTVL.

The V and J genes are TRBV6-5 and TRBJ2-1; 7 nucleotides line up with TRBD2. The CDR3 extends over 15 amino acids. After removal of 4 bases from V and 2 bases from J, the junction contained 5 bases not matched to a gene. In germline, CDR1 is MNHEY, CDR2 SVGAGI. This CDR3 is CASSFRGDPYNEQFF. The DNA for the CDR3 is TGTGCCAGCAGTTTCCGGGGGGACCCCTACAATGAGCAGTTCTTC.

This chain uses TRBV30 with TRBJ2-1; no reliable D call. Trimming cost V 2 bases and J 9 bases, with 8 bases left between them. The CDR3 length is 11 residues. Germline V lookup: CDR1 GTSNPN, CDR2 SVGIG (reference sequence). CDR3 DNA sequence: TGTGCCTGGAGTTTAGGCGGTGAGCAGTTCTTC. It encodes CAWSLGGEQFF.

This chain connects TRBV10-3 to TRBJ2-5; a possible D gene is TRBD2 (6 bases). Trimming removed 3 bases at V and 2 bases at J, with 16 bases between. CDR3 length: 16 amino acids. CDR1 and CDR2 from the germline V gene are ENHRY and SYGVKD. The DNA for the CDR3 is TGTGCCATCAGTGAAGGAGGGACTGCCTCTCAAGAGACCCAGTACTTC. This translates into CAISEGGTASQETQYF.

The CDR3: CATSDSGGTGELFF. DNA of the CDR3: TGTGCCACCAGTGATAGCGGGGGGACCGGGGAGCTGTTTTTT. V usage is TRBV24-1 and J usage is TRBJ2-2; 9 bases line up with TRBD2. The germline V gene has CDR1 KGHDR and CDR2 SFDVKD. J lost 5 bases, V lost 3 bases, and 0 bases had no gene match. The CDR3 covers 14 residues.

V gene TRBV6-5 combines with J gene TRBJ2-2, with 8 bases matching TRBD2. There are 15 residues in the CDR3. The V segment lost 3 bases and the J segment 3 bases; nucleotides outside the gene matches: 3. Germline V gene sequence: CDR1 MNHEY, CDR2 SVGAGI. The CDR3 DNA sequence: TGTGCCAGCAGTTATAGCGGGATCCACACCGGGGAGCTGTTTTTT. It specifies CASSYSGIHTGELFF.

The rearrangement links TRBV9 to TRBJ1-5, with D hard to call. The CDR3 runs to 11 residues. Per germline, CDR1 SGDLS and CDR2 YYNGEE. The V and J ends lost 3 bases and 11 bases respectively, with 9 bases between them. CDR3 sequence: CASSAGWAQHF. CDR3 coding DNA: TGTGCCAGCAGCGCGGGGTGGGCCCAGCATTTT. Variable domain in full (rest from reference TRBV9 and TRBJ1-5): DSGVTQTPKHLITATGQRVTLRCSPRSGDLSVYWYQQSLDQGLQFLIQYYNGEERAKGNILERFSAQQFPDLHSELNLSSLELGDSALYFCASSAGWAQHFGDGTRLSIL.

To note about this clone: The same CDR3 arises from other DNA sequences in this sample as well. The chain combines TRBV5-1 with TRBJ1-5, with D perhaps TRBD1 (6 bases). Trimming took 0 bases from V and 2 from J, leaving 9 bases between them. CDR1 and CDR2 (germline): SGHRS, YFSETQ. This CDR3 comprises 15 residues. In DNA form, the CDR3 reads TGCGCCAGCAGCTTGGAGGGGGGGCGCAATCAGCCCCAGCATTTT. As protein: CASSLEGGRNQPQHF.

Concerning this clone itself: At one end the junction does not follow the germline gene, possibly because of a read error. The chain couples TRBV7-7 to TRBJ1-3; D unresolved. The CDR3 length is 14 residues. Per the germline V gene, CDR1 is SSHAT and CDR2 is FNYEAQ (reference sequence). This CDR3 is CASSPGGSGNTIYF. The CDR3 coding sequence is TGTGCTAGCAGCCCCGGCGGATCTGGAAACACCATATATTTT. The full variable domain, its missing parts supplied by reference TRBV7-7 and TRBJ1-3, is GAGVSQSPRYKVTKRGQDVTLRCDPISSHATLYWYQQALGQGPEFLTYFNYEAQPDKSGLPSDRFSAERPEGSISTLTIQRTEQRDSAMYRCASSPGGSGNTIYFGEGSWLTVV.

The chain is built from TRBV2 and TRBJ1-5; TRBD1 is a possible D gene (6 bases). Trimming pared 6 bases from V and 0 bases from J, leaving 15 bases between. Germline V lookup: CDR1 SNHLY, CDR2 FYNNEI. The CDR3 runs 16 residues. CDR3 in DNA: TGTGCCAGCAGCCACCAGGACAGTACTAGCAATCAGCCCCAGCATTTT. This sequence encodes CASSHQDSTSNQPQHF.

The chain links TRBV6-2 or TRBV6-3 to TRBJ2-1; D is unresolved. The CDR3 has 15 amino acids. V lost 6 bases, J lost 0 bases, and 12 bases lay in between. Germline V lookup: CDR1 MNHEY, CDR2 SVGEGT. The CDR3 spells CASSIDGSSYNEQFF. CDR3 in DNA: TGTGCCAGCAGCATAGACGGCAGCTCCTACAATGAGCAGTTCTTC.

The CDR3 protein is CAISDDSGGITVNEQFF. In DNA, the CDR3 is TGTGCCATCAGTGATGATTCTGGGGGGATAACAGTGAATGAGCAGTTCTTC. The chain carries TRBV10-3 and TRBJ2-1; possible D gene TRBD2, 6 bases. The V gene lost 3 bases and the J gene lost 7 bases, with 22 bases spanning the gap. Looked up from germline, CDR1 is ENHRY and CDR2 is SYGVKD. CDR3 length equals 17 residues.

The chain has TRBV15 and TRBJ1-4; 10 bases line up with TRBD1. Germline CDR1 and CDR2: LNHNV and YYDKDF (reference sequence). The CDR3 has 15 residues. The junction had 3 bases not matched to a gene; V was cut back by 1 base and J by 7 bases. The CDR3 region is CATSRVDRGPEKLFF. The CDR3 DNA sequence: TGTGCCACCAGCAGAGTCGACAGGGGGCCTGAAAAACTGTTTTTT.

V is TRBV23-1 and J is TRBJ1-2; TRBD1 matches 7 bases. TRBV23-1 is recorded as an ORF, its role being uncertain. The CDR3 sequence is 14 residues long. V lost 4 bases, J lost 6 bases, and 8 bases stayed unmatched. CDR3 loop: CASSRSGTEDGYTF. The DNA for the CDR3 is TGCGCCAGCAGTCGCTCCGGGACAGAAGATGGCTACACCTTC.

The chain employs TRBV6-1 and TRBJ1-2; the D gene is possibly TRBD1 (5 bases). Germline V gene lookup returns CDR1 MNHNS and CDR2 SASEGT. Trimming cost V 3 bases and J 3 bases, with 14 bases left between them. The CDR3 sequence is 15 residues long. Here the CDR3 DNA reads TGTGCCAGCAGTGAGAGGCCGACAGTCTACTATGGCTACACCTTC. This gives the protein CASSERPTVYYGYTF.

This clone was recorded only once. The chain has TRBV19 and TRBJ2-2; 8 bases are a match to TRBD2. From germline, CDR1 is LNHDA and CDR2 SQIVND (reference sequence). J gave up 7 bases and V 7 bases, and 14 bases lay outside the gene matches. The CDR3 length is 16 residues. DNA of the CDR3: TGTGCCAGTACCCCCATTCGGGGACTAGAGGGCGGGGAGCTGTTTTTT. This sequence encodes CASTPIRGLEGGELFF.